These 14 T cell receptor beta chains share one sample of origin, sequenced in a study of T-cell memory formation after mild COVID-19. TCRdb independently ran MiXCR on the 5' RACE reads; one entry per CDR3 protein. The sample has 400,000 to 500,000 distinct CDR3 sequences; 20% to 25% are singletons. The sequenced sample consisted of PBMCs or a T cell subset sorted from them (not recorded which). The receptors stem from an adult woman who had mild COVID-19 (a few samples of this study predate the infection). Cell type and time point are not known.

This clonotype was counted between two and nine times. The chain employs TRBV10-3 and TRBJ2-7; 8 bases map to TRBD2. Germline loops: CDR1 ENHRY, CDR2 SYGVKD. This CDR3 is built from 14 residues. V gave up 3 bases and J gave up 2 bases; unmatched junction bases: 3. In DNA, the CDR3 is TGTGCCATCAGTGATAGCGGGACCGCCTACGAGCAGTACTTC. This sequence encodes CAISDSGTAYEQYF.

This clonotype was recorded once. This chain joins TRBV6-5 and TRBJ1-2, with D hard to call. The CDR3 loop spans 14 amino acids. Trimming took 3 bases from V and 7 from J, leaving 15 bases between them. Looked up from germline, CDR1 is MNHEY and CDR2 is SVGAGI. CDR3 residues: CASSYSRLTIGYTF. CDR3 DNA: TGTGCCAGCAGTTATAGCAGACTAACCATTGGCTACACCTTC.

The chain uses TRBV24-1 and TRBJ2-7; tentatively, D is TRBD1 or TRBD2 (6 bases each). Between the trimmed V and J ends, which lost 0 bases and 3 bases, there was a span of 8 bases. This CDR3 has 14 amino acids. Germline V CDR1 and CDR2: KGHDR, SFDVKD. The CDR3 protein is CATSDLGGHYEQYF. CDR3 DNA sequence: TGTGCCACCAGTGATTTGGGGGGGCACTACGAGCAGTACTTC.

The chain employs TRBV6-5 and TRBJ2-3; D is possibly TRBD2 (6 bases). This CDR3 region has 17 residues. V was clipped by 0 bases and J by 2 bases, with 15 bases between them. The germline CDR1 and CDR2 sequences are MNHEY and SVGAGI. The CDR3 bases are TGTGCCAGCAGTTACTCCAGACTAGGCCCCAACACAGATACGCAGTATTTT. As protein: CASSYSRLGPNTDTQYF.

In this sample, this clonotype turned up a few times. This chain uses TRBV12-3 or TRBV12-4 with TRBJ2-7; a possible D gene is TRBD1 (5 bases). V dropped 4 bases and J dropped 5 bases, with 18 bases sitting between them. This CDR3 is built from 15 residues. The CDR3 sequence is CASSSPSGPSDEQYF. The CDR3 nucleotides read TGTGCCAGCAGTTCCCCCTCAGGGCCCTCGGACGAGCAGTACTTC.

V is TRBV12-3 or TRBV12-4 and J is TRBJ2-5; no firm D call. V lost 5 bases to trimming and J lost 9 bases, with 13 bases between them. CDR3 length equals 12 residues. CDR3 DNA: TGTGCCAGCAGTCCCGGTTTACGTCCCCAGTACTTC. Its translation: CASSPGLRPQYF.

This sequence joins TRBV19 and TRBJ1-2, with a tentative D call TRBD1 (6 bases). Germline CDR1 is LNHDA and CDR2 is SQIVND (reference sequence). CDR3 size: 14 residues. V was trimmed by 7 bases and J by 2 bases, leaving 14 bases between them. The CDR3 spells CASTPVGANYGYTF. The CDR3, as DNA: TGTGCCAGTACCCCCGTGGGGGCGAACTATGGCTACACCTTC.

V and J are TRBV15 and TRBJ1-1; possible D gene TRBD1, 6 bases. This CDR3 contains 15 residues. Germline assignment: CDR1 LNHNV and CDR2 YYDKDF (reference sequence). The V end was cut by 5 bases, the J end by 11 bases, with 24 bases between. The CDR3 nucleotides are TGTGCCACCAGCGCCAGGGGAAGACCTGTTCTGACGGCTTTCTTT. Its translation: CATSARGRPVLTAFF.

The chain carries TRBV19 and TRBJ1-1; 8 bases agree with TRBD1. Germline V gives CDR1 LNHDA, CDR2 SQIVND (reference sequence). V lost 5 bases and J lost 4; bases outside the gene matches: 12. The CDR3 extends over 16 amino acids. CDR3 loop: CASSPLTGTGVTEAFF. The DNA for the CDR3 is TGTGCCAGTAGTCCTTTAACCGGGACAGGAGTCACTGAAGCTTTCTTT.

The chain recombines TRBV24-1 with TRBJ2-1, with 11 bases matching TRBD2. This CDR3 is 14 amino acids long. Germline loops: CDR1 KGHDR, CDR2 SFDVKD. V shed 5 bases and J 6 bases; nucleotides not matched to a gene: 2. DNA for the CDR3: TGTGCCACCAGTGGCCTAGCGGGGGGCAATGAGCAGTTCTTC. It yields the protein CATSGLAGGNEQFF.

This clonotype was observed once. V gene TRBV2 combines with J gene TRBJ2-5; D is unresolved. The V end lost 4 bases, the J end lost 5 bases, and 11 bases lay between the germline ends. The CDR3 contains 13 residues. Looked up from germline, CDR1 is SNHLY and CDR2 is FYNNEI. The CDR3 reads CASSVGGVETQYF. CDR3 coding DNA: TGTGCCAGCAGTGTTGGCGGTGTGGAGACCCAGTACTTC.

This clonotype was counted many times. The chain employs TRBV7-2 and TRBJ2-7, with D unresolved. The CDR3 is 15 residues long. Trimming shortened V by 5 bases and J by 2 bases, and 16 bases separated the two germline ends. Germline values: CDR1 SGHTA, CDR2 FQGNSA. The CDR3 DNA sequence: TGTGCCAGCAGCCTCCGGGTTCCTGGAGCCTACGAGCAGTACTTC. Amino acids: CASSLRVPGAYEQYF. Full variable domain (rest looked up from reference TRBV7-2 and TRBJ2-7): GAGVSQSPSNKVTEKGKDVELRCDPISGHTALYWYRQSLGQGLEFLIYFQGNSAPDKSGLPSDRFSAERTGGSVSTLTIQRTQQEDSAVYLCASSLRVPGAYEQYFGPGTRLTVT.

This clonotype showed up just a few times. The chain joins TRBV12-3 or TRBV12-4 to TRBJ2-4, with a weak D call TRBD2 (6 bases). V was clipped by 2 bases and J by 10 bases, with 15 bases between them. The CDR3 length is 14 residues. CDR3 DNA sequence: TGTGCCAGCAGTTTATTGTCGGGAGCCCGGATTCAGTACTTC. Amino acids: CASSLLSGARIQYF.

In DNA, the CDR3 is TGTGCCAGCAGTACATATAGCAATCAGCCCCAGCATTTT. Translation gives CASSTYSNQPQHF. J is TRBJ1-5 and V is TRBV6-5; D gene unclear. This CDR3 comprises 13 residues. The V gene's germline CDR1 is MNHEY and CDR2 SVGAGI. V gave up 5 bases and J gave up 0 bases, with 5 bases separating them.